The 31 T cell receptor beta chains below come from one sample, sequenced in a study of cytomegalovirus exposure and HLA in healthy donors. The PCR had 60 Vbeta and 13 Jbeta primers. Method: immunoSEQ multiplex PCR; TCRdb's copy keeps in-frame clones and lacks some. Of roughly 180,000 clones listed, 84% are singletons. Sequenced sample: PBMCs. Every receptor here comes from a boy between 5 and 17 years old in good health and CMV-seronegative.

The CDR3 DNA reads TGTGCCAGCAGTCCTTCATGGGGGGGAGCTTTCTTT. Translation: CASSPSWGGAFF. J is TRBJ1-1 and V is TRBV6-5, with D perhaps matching TRBD1 (5 bases). The CDR3 length is 12 residues. Trimming removed 5 bases from V and 10 bases from J, with 14 bases in between. Germline CDR1 reads MNHEY; CDR2 reads SVGAGI.

In its sample, this clone was seen a few times. The V and J genes are TRBV5-8 and TRBJ1-2, with a weak D call TRBD1 (5 bases). V lost 4 bases, J lost 6 bases, and 19 bases lay in between. Germline CDR1 is SGHTS and CDR2 is YDEGEE. The CDR3 extends over 15 amino acids. The CDR3 sequence: CASSPRIRGGDGYTF. In DNA, the CDR3 is TGTGCCAGCAGCCCAAGAATTCGCGGGGGGGATGGCTACACCTTC.

CDR3 DNA: TGTGCCAGCAGATCAGCTGCAGGGTTCGGTCAGCCCCAGCATTTT. Amino acid sequence: CASRSAAGFGQPQHF. The V and J genes are TRBV27 and TRBJ1-5, with a possible D match to TRBD1 (5 bases). This CDR3 spans 15 amino acids. The V gene's germline CDR1 is MNHEY and CDR2 SMNVEV (reference sequence). V lost 6 bases and J 6 bases, leaving 18 bases between the germline ends.

This chain connects TRBV12-5 to TRBJ2-7; D gene ambiguous. The CDR3 extends over 12 amino acids. V was trimmed by 6 bases and J by 4 bases, leaving 10 bases between them. Per the germline V gene, CDR1 is LGHNT and CDR2 is FRNRAP. The CDR3 region has the DNA TGTGCTAGTGGGCGAGGCAATTACGAGCAGTACTTC. Translation: CASGRGNYEQYF.

The chain links TRBV30 to TRBJ1-2; 10 nucleotides agree with TRBD1. Germline assignment: CDR1 GTSNPN and CDR2 SVGIG (reference sequence). The CDR3 contains 14 residues. The trim removed 6 bases at V and 8 bases at J, leaving 12 bases unmatched. In DNA form, the CDR3 reads TGTGCCTGTAACTTCCGAGACAGGGGGCAAGGCTACACCTTC. As protein: CACNFRDRGQGYTF.

The chain uses TRBV9 and TRBJ2-3; 8 bases align to TRBD2. Germline V lookup: CDR1 SGDLS, CDR2 YYNGEE. CDR3 length equals 17 residues. With 3 bases clipped from V and 4 bases from J, the junction kept 13 bases outside the gene matches. CDR3 protein: CASSARLDGRAPDTQYF. CDR3 coding DNA: TGTGCCAGCAGCGCAAGACTTGACGGGAGGGCCCCAGATACGCAGTATTTT.

This clone occurred once. CDR3 coding DNA: TGTGCCAGCAGCCACCTACCCGGCAGGGGGGACACCGGGGAGCTGTTTTTT. It encodes CASSHLPGRGDTGELFF. This sequence joins TRBV14 and TRBJ2-2; D is perhaps TRBD1 (7 bases). Between the trimmed V and J ends, which lost 3 bases and 3 bases, there was a span of 17 bases. The germline CDR1 and CDR2 sequences are SGHDN and FVKESK. There are 17 residues in the CDR3.

This clone was counted a single time. Within the sample, other DNA sequences also encode this same CDR3. The genes are TRBV5-4 and TRBJ1-2; D is unclear. The CDR3 has 14 residues. In germline, CDR1 is SGHNT, CDR2 YYREEE (reference sequence). V was trimmed by 0 bases and J by 4 bases, leaving 10 bases between them. The CDR3 DNA reads TGTGCCAGCAGCTTGGGAGGAGGGAGCTATGGCTACACCTTC. It specifies CASSLGGGSYGYTF.

Here the CDR3 DNA reads TGTGCCAGCAGTCCAGGGTACCACGAGCAGTACTTC. Its translation: CASSPGYHEQYF. V and J are TRBV28 and TRBJ2-7; D perhaps matches TRBD1 (5 bases). The CDR3 covers 12 residues. Trimming stripped 5 bases from V and 5 bases from J, with 10 bases between. CDR1 and CDR2 from the germline V gene are MDHEN and SYDVKM.

The genes are TRBV2 and TRBJ2-3, with TRBD2 matching over 8 bases. Germline loops: CDR1 SNHLY, CDR2 FYNNEI. V lost 4 bases and J lost 2; bases outside the gene matches: 5. The CDR3 sequence is 15 residues long. The CDR3 sequence is CASSVGGAFTDTQYF. Here the CDR3 DNA reads TGTGCCAGCAGTGTCGGGGGGGCTTTCACAGATACGCAGTATTTT.

The chain has TRBV6-5 and TRBJ2-2; 8 bases are a match to TRBD2. The CDR3 is 14 amino acids. Trimming removed 8 bases from V and 2 bases from J; junction bases left unmatched: 4. CDR1 MNHEY and CDR2 SVGAGI come from the germline V gene. CDR3 residues: CASFRGGNTGELFF. The CDR3 DNA follows: TGTGCCAGCTTCCGGGGGGGAAACACCGGGGAGCTGTTTTTT.

This chain uses TRBV29-1 with TRBJ1-1; 8 nucleotides align to TRBD1. The CDR3 has 14 amino acids. V trimming: 6 bases; J trimming: 3 bases; junction bases outside the gene matches: 9. Germline CDR1 reads SQVTM; CDR2 reads ANQGSEA. This chain's CDR3 is CSVLVRGLYTEAFF. DNA of the CDR3: TGCAGCGTCCTGGTCAGGGGGCTTTACACTGAAGCTTTCTTT.

This chain links TRBV29-1 with TRBJ1-1, with unresolved D. Trimming removed 7 bases from V and 7 bases from J, with 10 bases in between. The CDR3 loop spans 10 amino acids. Germline CDR1 reads SQVTM; CDR2 reads ANQGSEA. CDR3 nucleotide sequence: TGCAGCGACGTCCCAGGTGAAGCTTTCTTT. This sequence encodes CSDVPGEAFF.

This clone has just one count. This rearrangement joins TRBV9 to TRBJ1-1; D might be TRBD1 (6 bases). V gave up 2 bases and J gave up 5 bases, with 13 bases separating them. This CDR3 is built from 14 residues. CDR1 and CDR2 (germline): SGDLS, YYNGEE. CDR3 residues: CASSVSGAGTEAFF. CDR3 DNA: TGTGCCAGCAGCGTTTCAGGGGCCGGGACTGAAGCTTTCTTT.

This clone was detected only a few times. The J gene is TRBJ2-1, the V gene TRBV6-4; D possibly corresponds to TRBD1 (5 bases). The CDR3 loop spans 16 amino acids. CDR1 and CDR2 (germline): MRHNA, SNTAGT. V was clipped by 4 bases and J by 3 bases, with 16 bases between them. The CDR3 spells CASSVSGASGYNEQFF. The CDR3 DNA reads TGTGCCAGCAGTGTATCTGGGGCTTCCGGCTACAATGAGCAGTTCTTC.

V and J are TRBV7-9 and TRBJ2-4; D is perhaps TRBD2 (5 bases). The CDR3 spans 14 residues. Germline lookup yields CDR1 SEHNR and CDR2 FQNEAQ (reference sequence). Trimming took off 5 bases at V and 9 bases at J, with 17 bases between the two ends. The CDR3 loop reads CASSPPGMGSIQYF. In DNA form, the CDR3 reads TGTGCCAGCAGCCCACCCGGGATGGGGAGCATTCAGTACTTC.

This sequence joins TRBV2 and TRBJ2-2; TRBD2 is a possible D gene (5 bases). Per the germline V gene, CDR1 is SNHLY and CDR2 is FYNNEI. CDR3 length equals 15 residues. With 1 base removed from V and 4 bases from J, the gap between germline ends came to 10 bases. CDR3 sequence reads: CASSEGGLATGELFF. As DNA, the CDR3 is TGTGCCAGCAGTGAAGGAGGTCTAGCCACCGGGGAGCTGTTTTTT.

V is TRBV5-5 and J is TRBJ1-5; TRBD1 might be the D (5 bases). The CDR3 has 14 residues. V was shortened by 4 bases and J by 5 bases, with 13 bases between the two germline ends. The germline CDR1 and CDR2 sequences are SGHKS and YYEKEE (reference sequence). The CDR3 sequence: CASSADSLHQPQHF. In nucleotides, the CDR3 is TGTGCCAGCAGCGCAGACAGTCTACATCAGCCCCAGCATTTT. The entire variable domain, with the rest obtained from reference TRBV5-5 and TRBJ1-5, is as follows: DAGVTQSPTHLIKTRGQQVTLRCSPISGHKSVSWYQQVLGQGPQFIFQYYEKEERGRGNFPDRFSARQFPNYSSELNVNALLLGDSALYLCASSADSLHQPQHFGDGTRLSIL.

The chain combines TRBV5-1 with TRBJ1-5; TRBD1 matches 8 bases. The CDR3 is made up of 16 amino acids. Germline V gene data show CDR1 as SGHRS and CDR2 as YFSETQ. V lost 1 base, J lost 0 bases, and 3 bases stayed unmatched. DNA of the CDR3: TGCGCCAGCAGCTTGTCAGGGGGCGATAGCAATCAGCCCCAGCATTTT. Amino acid sequence: CASSLSGGDSNQPQHF.

CDR3 in DNA: TGTGCCAGCAGCCTCGGACTTAATAACTATGGCTACACCTTC. Translating it yields CASSLGLNNYGYTF. V and J are TRBV7-9 and TRBJ1-2; D unclear. V was clipped by 5 bases and J by 1 base, with 11 bases between them. CDR3 length: 14 residues. CDR1 is SEHNR, CDR2 FQNEAQ, per germline (reference sequence).

V is TRBV2 and J is TRBJ1-2; 7 bases match TRBD1. The CDR3 runs to 12 residues. The germline CDR1 and CDR2 sequences are SNHLY and FYNNEI. Germline trimming cut 10 bases from V and 8 bases from J; bases unmatched to any gene: 10. CDR3 amino acids: CAIPDRAMGYTF. CDR3 coding DNA: TGTGCCATTCCAGACAGGGCCATGGGCTACACCTTC.

The V and J genes are TRBV19 and TRBJ2-2, with 10 positions matching TRBD1. The trim removed 3 bases at V and 4 bases at J, leaving 5 bases unmatched. In germline, CDR1 is LNHDA, CDR2 SQIVND (reference sequence). The CDR3 extends over 16 amino acids. The CDR3 spells CASSIRQGAGTGELFF. The CDR3 DNA reads TGTGCCAGTAGTATCCGACAGGGGGCGGGCACCGGGGAGCTGTTTTTT.

This chain uses TRBV4-1 with TRBJ1-1, with unresolved D. V was trimmed by 8 bases and J by 0 bases, leaving 16 bases between them. Per germline, CDR1 MGHRA and CDR2 YSYEKL. CDR3 length equals 15 residues. As DNA, the CDR3 is TGCGCCAGCCTTAACCTTGGACTCCTGAACACTGAAGCTTTCTTT. The encoded protein is CASLNLGLLNTEAFF.

The chain recombines TRBV5-1 with TRBJ2-7, with D possibly being TRBD2 (7 bases). V was clipped by 4 bases and J by 3 bases, with 26 bases between them. This CDR3 is built from 18 residues. Per germline, CDR1 SGHRS and CDR2 YFSETQ. CDR3 loop: CASSSLGGLAEEGYEQYF. CDR3 sequence (DNA): TGCGCCAGCAGCAGCCTAGGGGGGCTAGCGGAGGAGGGCTACGAGCAGTACTTC.

This clone was counted a single time. This sequence joins TRBV2 and TRBJ2-3; 9 nucleotides match TRBD2. Per germline, CDR1 SNHLY and CDR2 FYNNEI. The CDR3 has 16 amino acids. V was clipped by 3 bases and J by 0 bases; unmatched bases: 4. CDR3 DNA sequence: TGTGCCAGCAGTGACCGGAGCGGGAGGAGCACAGATACGCAGTATTTT. Amino acids: CASSDRSGRSTDTQYF.

The gene calls are TRBV30 and TRBJ1-2, with 8 bases matching TRBD1. Germline lookup yields CDR1 GTSNPN and CDR2 SVGIG (reference sequence). The CDR3 is 15 residues long. V was pared by 7 bases and J by 1 base, with 11 bases of the junction left unmatched. CDR3 amino acids: CASNSWTGSNYGYTF. The CDR3 bases are TGTGCCTCCAACTCCTGGACAGGGAGTAACTATGGCTACACCTTC.

The V call is TRBV6-1, the J call TRBJ2-7, with 10 bases that match TRBD1. Unmatched junction bases numbered 7, after V lost 7 bases and J lost 4 bases. CDR3 length: 14 amino acids. CDR1 MNHNS and CDR2 SASEGT come from the germline V gene. The CDR3 loop is CASIFLDRGYEQYF. CDR3 bases: TGTGCCAGCATCTTCCTGGACAGGGGGTACGAGCAGTACTTC.

This chain uses TRBV28 with TRBJ1-1, with a tentative D call TRBD1 (6 bases). CDR1 is MDHEN and CDR2 is SYDVKM in the germline V gene. V was shortened by 5 bases and J by 1 base, with 14 bases between the two germline ends. The CDR3 runs to 15 residues. The CDR3 coding sequence is TGTGCCAGCAGTGAAACAGGGAGCTCGAACACTGAAGCTTTCTTT. Its translation: CASSETGSSNTEAFF. The full variable domain, with the rest looked up from reference TRBV28 and TRBJ1-1, is DVKVTQSSRYLVKRTGEKVFLECVQDMDHENMFWYRQDPGLGLRLIYFSYDVKMKEKGDIPEGYSVSREKKERFSLILESASTNQTSMYLCASSETGSSNTEAFFGQGTRLTVV.

The chain has TRBV12-5 and TRBJ2-7; 7 nucleotides agree with TRBD1. Losses at the gene ends were 5 bases for V and 5 bases for J; bases not matched to a gene: 0. The CDR3 is 11 residues long. Germline assignment: CDR1 LGHNT and CDR2 FRNRAP. CDR3 sequence: CASGRGHEQYF. The CDR3 DNA reads TGTGCTAGTGGTAGGGGGCACGAGCAGTACTTC.

The chain carries TRBV19 and TRBJ1-5, with a weak D call TRBD1 (5 bases). CDR1 and CDR2 (germline): LNHDA, SQIVND (reference sequence). Trimming took off 5 bases at V and 3 bases at J, with 11 bases between the two ends. This CDR3 spans 14 amino acids. The CDR3 spells CASSGRQLNQPQHF. CDR3 sequence (DNA): TGTGCCAGTAGTGGCCGACAGCTCAATCAGCCCCAGCATTTT.

J is TRBJ1-4 and V is TRBV6-4; unclear D gene. The CDR3 sequence is 14 residues long. Germline values: CDR1 MRHNA, CDR2 SNTAGT. Trimming removed 7 bases at V and 3 bases at J, with 12 bases between. CDR3 sequence reads: CASKGGIANEKLFF. The CDR3 DNA reads as TGTGCCAGCAAGGGAGGGATCGCTAATGAAAAACTGTTTTTT.